These 11 T cell receptor beta chains came from one sample sequenced in a study of cytomegalovirus exposure and HLA in healthy donors. This PCR relied on a set of 60 Vbeta primers and 13 Jbeta primers. Measured with immunoSEQ multiplex PCR; TCRdb has only the in-frame clones, and not every one. This table has around 120,000 clones, 75% to 85% appearing once. Sequenced: PBMCs. These receptor sequences come from a male donor in good health and CMV-seropositive.

This chain joins TRBV4-3 and TRBJ1-1; possible D gene TRBD1, 5 bases. V was shortened by 0 bases and J by 5 bases, with 10 bases between the two germline ends. The CDR3 extends over 14 amino acids. Germline values: CDR1 LGHNA, CDR2 YSLEER. This CDR3 is CASSQDGGLTEAFF. CDR3 nucleotides: TGCGCCAGCAGCCAAGATGGGGGGTTAACTGAAGCTTTCTTT.

The chain couples TRBV18 to TRBJ2-7; 7 bases map to TRBD1. This CDR3 is built from 14 residues. J lost 1 base, V lost 8 bases, and 8 bases had no gene match. CDR1 KGHSH and CDR2 LQKENI come from the germline V gene. This chain's CDR3 is CASATGTDSYEQYF. The CDR3 coding sequence is TGTGCCAGCGCGACCGGGACAGATTCCTACGAGCAGTACTTC.

The chain employs TRBV5-1 and TRBJ1-1; 7 bases match TRBD1. V shed 4 bases and J 7 bases; nucleotides not matched to a gene: 7. Germline V lookup: CDR1 SGHRS, CDR2 YFSETQ. The CDR3 is 13 amino acids. CDR3 amino acids: CASSTRGQNEAFF. In nucleotides, the CDR3 is TGCGCCAGCAGCACCAGGGGACAGAATGAAGCTTTCTTT.

The chain recombines TRBV6-1 with TRBJ2-1; TRBD2 matches at 7 bases. The ends lost 3 bases at V and 4 bases at J; junction bases unmatched: 9. CDR3 length: 16 amino acids. In germline, CDR1 is MNHNS, CDR2 SASEGT. The CDR3: CASSDRGGSSYNEQFF. DNA of the CDR3: TGTGCCAGCAGTGATCGGGGCGGGAGTTCTTACAATGAGCAGTTCTTC.

This clone came up once. The chain couples TRBV18 to TRBJ1-3; D uncertain. The CDR3 is 13 residues long. The V gene's germline CDR1 is KGHSH and CDR2 LQKENI. The V gene lost 7 bases and the J gene lost 1 base, with 8 bases spanning the gap. The CDR3 spells CASLRESGNTIYF. The DNA for the CDR3 is TGTGCCAGCTTACGGGAATCTGGAAACACCATATATTTT.

On this clone itself: The sample contains more than one DNA sequence encoding this CDR3. The rearrangement joins TRBV20-1 to TRBJ2-7; weak D call: TRBD1 (5 bases). The CDR3 spans 11 residues. Germline assignment: CDR1 DFQATT and CDR2 SNEGSKA (reference sequence). The CDR3 loop is CSARTTYEQYF. Here the CDR3 DNA reads TGCAGCGCTCGGACAACCTACGAGCAGTACTTC.

This chain connects TRBV5-1 to TRBJ2-3; TRBD2 agrees at 11 bases. The V gene's germline CDR1 is SGHRS and CDR2 YFSETQ. The CDR3 sequence is 16 residues long. Unmatched junction bases numbered 9, after V lost 7 bases and J lost 2 bases. This CDR3 reads CASGPTSGSSTDTQYF. CDR3 sequence (DNA): TGCGCCAGCGGCCCAACTAGCGGGAGCTCCACAGATACGCAGTATTTT.

This clone was observed a few times. This chain links TRBV5-1 with TRBJ2-4, with TRBD1 identical over 7 bases. Germline assignment: CDR1 SGHRS and CDR2 YFSETQ. The CDR3 sequence is 15 residues long. The junction had 7 bases not matched to a gene; V was cut back by 0 bases and J by 7 bases. The CDR3 spells CASSLVDRVSNIQYF. The CDR3 DNA reads TGCGCCAGCAGCTTGGTCGACAGGGTTTCGAACATTCAGTACTTC. Based on the CDR3 plus reference TRBV5-1 and TRBJ2-4, the full variable domain is KAGVTQTPRYLIKTRGQQVTLSCSPISGHRSVSWYQQTPGQGLQFLFEYFSETQRNKGNFPGRFSGRQFSNSRSEMNVSTLELGDSALYLCASSLVDRVSNIQYFGAGTRLSVL.

V gene TRBV5-3 combines with J gene TRBJ2-7; 8 bases match TRBD2. TRBV5-3 is classed as an ORF, of uncertain function. The CDR3 spans 14 residues. The V segment lost 3 bases and the J segment 5 bases; nucleotides outside the gene matches: 7. The CDR3 DNA follows: TGTGCCAGAAGCTACTGCCCGGGGGGGAACGAGCAGTACTTC. It specifies CARSYCPGGNEQYF.

This clone has only a few counts. The chain has TRBV6-1 and TRBJ1-4, with 9 positions matching TRBD1. The CDR3 sequence is 14 residues long. Germline CDR1 MNHNS, CDR2 SASEGT. Losses at the gene ends were 5 bases for V and 7 bases for J; bases not matched to a gene: 5. The CDR3 here is CASSNRGRVEKLFF. Here the CDR3 DNA reads TGTGCCAGCAGTAACAGGGGGCGCGTTGAAAAACTGTTTTTT.

The chain has TRBV28 and TRBJ2-1; TRBD1 matches at 11 bases. This CDR3 spans 19 amino acids. After removal of 5 bases from V and 3 bases from J, the junction contained 15 bases not matched to a gene. Germline V lookup: CDR1 MDHEN, CDR2 SYDVKM. Here the CDR3 reads CASSPTFPGQGEDYNEQFF. The CDR3 DNA is TGTGCCAGCAGTCCCACATTCCCGGGACAGGGGGAAGACTACAATGAGCAGTTCTTC.